The clone carrying this TCR beta chain was observed once. Its antigen remains unidentified. The sample comes from a study of shared clonotypes between healthy human individuals. Findings and caveats of the study: Sequencing depth was predicted to influence how clonotypes are shared among donors. Estimated richness was generally greater in naive than memory subsets.

Every subset had its genomic DNA shared out evenly among several immunoSEQ plates. TCRdb's copy holds only in-frame clones and misses some; the assay was immunoSEQ multiplex PCR. Of about 1 million clones in the sample, around 74% were seen once. Germline V lookup: CDR1 LNHDA, CDR2 SQIVND (reference sequence). V was clipped by 7 bases and J by 1 base, with 13 bases between them. The CDR3 covers 15 residues. The chain is built from TRBV19 and TRBJ2-2; no definite D call. The sequence derives from a man younger than 35 in good health. The sample consisted of memory CD4+ T cells sorted from blood. This sample's subset: CD45RA-negative fraction. CDR3 DNA: TGTGCCAGTATCGGACGGCTTGGGAACACCGGGGAGCTGTTTTTT. Its translation is CASIGRLGNTGELFF.